This T cell receptor beta chain was documented in a study of shared clonotypes between healthy human individuals. Whole-study context: CD4 naive and CD4 memory each took three plates per donor, while CD8 naive took two and CD8 memory one.

The test was conducted at deep level. Profiling relied on immunoSEQ multiplex PCR, and the TCRdb table lists in-frame clones only, not all of them. The sample holds hundreds of thousands of clones, approximately 97% seen once. J gave up 5 bases and V 6 bases, and 8 bases lay outside the gene matches. The V gene's germline CDR1 is MGHRA and CDR2 YSYEKL. The length of the CDR3 is 15 residues. Every donor was a Caucasian adult from Nashville, Tennessee. From CD4+ cells came CD45RA+ naive and CD45RA-negative memory subsets. The sample comprised naive CD4+ T cells sorted from blood. Subset described: CD45RA+ positively selected. This chain links TRBV4-1 with TRBJ2-2; 8 positions agree with TRBD1. The clonotype was recovered from a woman under 40 in good health. CDR3 sequence: CASRPGQGGTGELFF. The CDR3 DNA reads TGCGCCAGCAGACCCGGACAGGGCGGTACCGGGGAGCTGTTTTTT.